The source of this T cell receptor (beta chain) is a study of T cells in Graves' hyperthyroidism and ophthalmopathy. Across 18 months, stable Graves' hyperthyroidism was marked by no progression to ophthalmopathy. V gave up 5 bases and J gave up 6 bases, with 16 bases separating them. The CDR3 sequence is 14 residues long. Per germline, CDR1 ENHRY and CDR2 SYGVKD. It was RNA transcripts that yielded the amplified TCR beta CDR3 regions. The HTBI primer set served for first-round RT-PCR of the TCR CDR3. From the multiplex PCR reads, TCRdb called clonotypes with MiXCR, one entry per CDR3 protein. Among fewer than 750,000 distinct CDR3 sequences, around 46% were seen once, and the ten largest hold roughly 8.2%.

The sequence was collected from a young woman with Graves' hyperthyroidism. The specimen sequenced was peripheral blood or thyroid tissue (not recorded which). The gene calls are TRBV10-3 and TRBJ1-1, with TRBD1 as a possible D gene (5 bases). CDR3 nucleotide sequence: TGTGCCATCAGTTTCACCGGGGCAGGCCCTGAAGCTTTCTTT. Amino acids: CAISFTGAGPEAFF.